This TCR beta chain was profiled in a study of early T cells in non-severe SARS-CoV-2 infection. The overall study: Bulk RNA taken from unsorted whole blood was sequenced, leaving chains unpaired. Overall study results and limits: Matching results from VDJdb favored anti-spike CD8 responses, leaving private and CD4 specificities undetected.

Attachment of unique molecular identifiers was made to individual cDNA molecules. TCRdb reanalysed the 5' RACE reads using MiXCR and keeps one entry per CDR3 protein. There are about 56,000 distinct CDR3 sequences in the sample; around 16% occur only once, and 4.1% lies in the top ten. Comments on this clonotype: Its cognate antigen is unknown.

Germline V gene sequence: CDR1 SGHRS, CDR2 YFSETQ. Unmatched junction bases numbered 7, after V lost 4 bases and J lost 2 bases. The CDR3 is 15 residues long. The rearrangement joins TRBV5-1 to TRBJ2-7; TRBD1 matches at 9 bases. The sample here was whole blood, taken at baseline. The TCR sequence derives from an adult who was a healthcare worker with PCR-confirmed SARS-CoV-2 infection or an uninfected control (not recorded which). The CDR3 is CASSRDRVTTYEQYF. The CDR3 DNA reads TGCGCCAGCAGCCGGGACAGGGTCACGACCTACGAGCAGTACTTC.